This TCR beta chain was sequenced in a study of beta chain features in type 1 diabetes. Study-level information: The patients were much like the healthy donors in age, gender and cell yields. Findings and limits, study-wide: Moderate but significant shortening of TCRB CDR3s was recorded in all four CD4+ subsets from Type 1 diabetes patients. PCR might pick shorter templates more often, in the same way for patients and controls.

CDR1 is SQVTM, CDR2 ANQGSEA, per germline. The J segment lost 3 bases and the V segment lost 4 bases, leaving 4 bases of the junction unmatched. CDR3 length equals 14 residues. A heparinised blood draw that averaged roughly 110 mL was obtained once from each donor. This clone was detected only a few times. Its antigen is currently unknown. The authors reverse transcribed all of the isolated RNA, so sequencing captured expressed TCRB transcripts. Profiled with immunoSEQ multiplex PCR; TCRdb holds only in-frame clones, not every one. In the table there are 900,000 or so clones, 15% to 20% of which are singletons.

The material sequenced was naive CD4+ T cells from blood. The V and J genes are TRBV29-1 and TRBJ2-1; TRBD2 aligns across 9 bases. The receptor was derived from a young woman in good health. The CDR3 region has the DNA TGCAGCGTTGGTTCTAGCGGGGACTACAATGAGCAGTTCTTC. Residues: CSVGSSGDYNEQFF.